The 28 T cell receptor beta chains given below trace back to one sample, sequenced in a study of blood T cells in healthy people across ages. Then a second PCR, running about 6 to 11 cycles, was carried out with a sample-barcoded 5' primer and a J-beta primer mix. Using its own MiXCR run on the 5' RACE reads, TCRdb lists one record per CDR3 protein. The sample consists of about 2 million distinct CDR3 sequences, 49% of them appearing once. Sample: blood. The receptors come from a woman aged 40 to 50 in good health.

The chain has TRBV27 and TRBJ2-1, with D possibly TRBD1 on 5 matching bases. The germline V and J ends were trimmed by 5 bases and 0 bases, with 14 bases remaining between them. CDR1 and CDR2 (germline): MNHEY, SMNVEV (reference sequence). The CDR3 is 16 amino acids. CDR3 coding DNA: TGTGCCAGCAGTAGGGGCCCTACACGCTCCTACAATGAGCAGTTCTTC. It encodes CASSRGPTRSYNEQFF.

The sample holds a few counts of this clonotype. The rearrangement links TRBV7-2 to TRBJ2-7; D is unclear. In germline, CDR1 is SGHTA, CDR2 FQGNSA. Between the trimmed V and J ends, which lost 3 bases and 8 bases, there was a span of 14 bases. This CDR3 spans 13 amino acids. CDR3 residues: CASSFPGVSQQYF. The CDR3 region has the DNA TGTGCCAGCAGCTTCCCCGGTGTAAGCCAGCAGTACTTC.

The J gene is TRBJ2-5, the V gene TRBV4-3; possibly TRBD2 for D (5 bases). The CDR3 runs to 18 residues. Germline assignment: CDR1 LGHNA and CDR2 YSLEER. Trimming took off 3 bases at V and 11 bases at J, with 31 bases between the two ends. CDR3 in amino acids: CASSHDGVRSGDYNEQYF. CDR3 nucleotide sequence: TGCGCCAGCAGCCATGATGGGGTAAGGTCCGGAGACTACAATGAGCAGTACTTC.

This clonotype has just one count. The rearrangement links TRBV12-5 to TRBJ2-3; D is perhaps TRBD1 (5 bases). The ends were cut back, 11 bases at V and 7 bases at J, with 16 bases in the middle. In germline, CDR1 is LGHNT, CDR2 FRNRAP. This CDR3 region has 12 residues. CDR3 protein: CASGRSENTQYF. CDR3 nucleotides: TGTGCTTCAGGGCGGTCGGAAAATACGCAGTATTTT.

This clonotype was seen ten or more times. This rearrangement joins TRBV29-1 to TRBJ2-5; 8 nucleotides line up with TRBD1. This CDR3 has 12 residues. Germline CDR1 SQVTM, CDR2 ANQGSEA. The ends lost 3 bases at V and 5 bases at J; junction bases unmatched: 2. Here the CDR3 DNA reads TGCAGCGTTGATCAGGGGGCTGAGACCCAGTACTTC. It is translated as CSVDQGAETQYF.

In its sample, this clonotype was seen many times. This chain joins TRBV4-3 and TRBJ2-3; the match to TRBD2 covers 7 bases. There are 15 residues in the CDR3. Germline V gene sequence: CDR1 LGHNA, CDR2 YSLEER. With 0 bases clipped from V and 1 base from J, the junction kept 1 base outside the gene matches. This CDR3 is CASSQEGGGTDTQYF. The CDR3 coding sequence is TGCGCCAGCAGCCAAGAGGGGGGGGGCACAGATACGCAGTATTTT.

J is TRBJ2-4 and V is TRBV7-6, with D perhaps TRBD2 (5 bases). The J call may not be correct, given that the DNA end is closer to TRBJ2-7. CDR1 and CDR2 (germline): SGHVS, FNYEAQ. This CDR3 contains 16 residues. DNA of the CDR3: TGTGCCAGCAGCTTAAAAGATCTAGCACTCCCCTACGAGCAGTACTTC. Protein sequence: CASSLKDLALPYEQYF.

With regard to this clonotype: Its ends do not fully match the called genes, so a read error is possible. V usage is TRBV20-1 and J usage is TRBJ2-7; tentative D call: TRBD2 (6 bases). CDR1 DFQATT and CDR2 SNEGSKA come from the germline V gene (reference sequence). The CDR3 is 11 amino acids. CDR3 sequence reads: CSAGDSFEQYF. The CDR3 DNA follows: TGCAGTGCCGGGGACTCCTTCGAGCAGTACTTC.

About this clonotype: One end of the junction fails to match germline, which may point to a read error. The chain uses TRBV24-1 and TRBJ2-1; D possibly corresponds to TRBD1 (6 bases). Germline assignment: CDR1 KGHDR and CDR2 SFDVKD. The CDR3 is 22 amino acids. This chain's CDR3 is CVTSGRGTNPGTTLWGYNEQFF. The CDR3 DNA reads TGTGTCACCAGTGGCAGGGGAACAAACCCGGGGACAACCTTATGGGGCTACAATGAGCAGTTCTTC.

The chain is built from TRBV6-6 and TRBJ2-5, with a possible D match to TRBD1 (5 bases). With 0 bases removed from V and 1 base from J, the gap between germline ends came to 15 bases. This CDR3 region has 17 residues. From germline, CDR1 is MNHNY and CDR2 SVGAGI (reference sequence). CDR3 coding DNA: TGTGCCAGCAGTTACTCCAATCTAAAGGGGCTCCAAGAGACCCAGTACTTC. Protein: CASSYSNLKGLQETQYF.

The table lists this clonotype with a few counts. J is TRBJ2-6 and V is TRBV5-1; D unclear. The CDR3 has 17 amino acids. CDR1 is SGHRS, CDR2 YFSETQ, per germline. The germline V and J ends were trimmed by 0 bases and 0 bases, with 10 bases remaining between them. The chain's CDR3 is CASSLEQTNSGANVLTF. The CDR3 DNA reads TGCGCCAGCAGCTTGGAACAAACTAACTCTGGGGCCAACGTCCTGACTTTC.

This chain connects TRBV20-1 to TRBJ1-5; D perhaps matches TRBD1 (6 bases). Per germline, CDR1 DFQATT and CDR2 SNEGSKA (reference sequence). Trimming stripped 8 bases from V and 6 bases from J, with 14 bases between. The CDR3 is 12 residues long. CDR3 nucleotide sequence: TGCAGTATTAACAGGGAAACTCAGCCCCAGCATTTT. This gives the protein CSINRETQPQHF.

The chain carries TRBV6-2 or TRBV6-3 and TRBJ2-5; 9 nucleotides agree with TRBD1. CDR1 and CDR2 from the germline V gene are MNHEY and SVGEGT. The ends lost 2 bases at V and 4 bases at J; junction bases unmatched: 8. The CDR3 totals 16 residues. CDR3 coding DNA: TGTGCCAGCAGTTACGTCGGACAGGGGTTGCGAGAGACCCAGTACTTC. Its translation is CASSYVGQGLRETQYF.

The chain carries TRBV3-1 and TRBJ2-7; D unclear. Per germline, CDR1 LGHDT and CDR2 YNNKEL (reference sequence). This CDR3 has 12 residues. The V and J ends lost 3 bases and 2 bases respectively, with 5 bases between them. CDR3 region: CASSHFTYEQYF. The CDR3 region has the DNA TGTGCCAGCAGCCATTTCACCTACGAGCAGTACTTC.

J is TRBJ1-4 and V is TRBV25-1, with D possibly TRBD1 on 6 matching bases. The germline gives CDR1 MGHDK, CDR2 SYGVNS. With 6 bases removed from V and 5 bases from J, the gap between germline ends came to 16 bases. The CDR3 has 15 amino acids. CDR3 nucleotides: TGTGCCAGCAGACCCAACAGGGCCCACAATGAAAAACTGTTTTTT. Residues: CASRPNRAHNEKLFF.

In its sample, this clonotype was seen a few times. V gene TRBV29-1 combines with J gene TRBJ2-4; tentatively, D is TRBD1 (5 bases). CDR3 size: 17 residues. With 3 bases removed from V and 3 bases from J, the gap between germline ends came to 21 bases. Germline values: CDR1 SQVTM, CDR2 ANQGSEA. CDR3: CSVEEGAPRSGKNIQYF. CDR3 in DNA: TGCAGCGTTGAGGAAGGGGCCCCAAGGTCGGGCAAAAACATTCAGTACTTC.

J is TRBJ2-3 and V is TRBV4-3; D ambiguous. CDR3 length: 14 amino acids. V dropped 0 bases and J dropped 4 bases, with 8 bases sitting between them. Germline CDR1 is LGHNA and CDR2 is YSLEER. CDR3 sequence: CASSQDSAADTQYF. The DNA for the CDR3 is TGCGCCAGCAGCCAAGATAGTGCGGCAGATACGCAGTATTTT.

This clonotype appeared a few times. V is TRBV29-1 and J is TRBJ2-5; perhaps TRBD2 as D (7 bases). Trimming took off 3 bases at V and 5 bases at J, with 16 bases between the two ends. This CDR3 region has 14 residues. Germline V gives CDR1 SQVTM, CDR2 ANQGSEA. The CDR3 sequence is CSVDPGGALETQYF. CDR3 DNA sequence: TGCAGCGTTGATCCTGGGGGGGCTCTGGAGACCCAGTACTTC.

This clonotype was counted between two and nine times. The CDR3 bases are TGTGCCAGCAGCCTACTAGGGGGCGCACGGGCAAATTCACCCCTCCACTTT. Translating it yields CASSLLGGARANSPLHF. V usage is TRBV7-9 and J usage is TRBJ1-6, with 7 nucleotides matching TRBD1. The germline V gene has CDR1 SEHNR and CDR2 FQNEAQ (reference sequence). CDR3 length equals 17 residues. The trim removed 5 bases at V and 7 bases at J, leaving 14 bases unmatched. Combining the CDR3 with reference TRBV7-9 and TRBJ1-6 gives the whole variable domain DTGVSQNPRHKITKRGQNVTFRCDPISEHNRLYWYRQTLGQGPEFLTYFQNEAQLEKSRLLSDRFSAERPKGSFSTLEIQRTEQGDSAMYLCASSLLGGARANSPLHFGNGTRLTVT.

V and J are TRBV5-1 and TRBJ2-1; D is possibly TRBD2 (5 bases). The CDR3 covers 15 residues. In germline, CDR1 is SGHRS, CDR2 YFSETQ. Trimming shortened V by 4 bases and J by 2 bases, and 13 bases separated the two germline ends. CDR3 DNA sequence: TGCGCCAGCAGCGCGGTCCCCGGGGCCTACAATGAGCAGTTCTTC. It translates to CASSAVPGAYNEQFF.

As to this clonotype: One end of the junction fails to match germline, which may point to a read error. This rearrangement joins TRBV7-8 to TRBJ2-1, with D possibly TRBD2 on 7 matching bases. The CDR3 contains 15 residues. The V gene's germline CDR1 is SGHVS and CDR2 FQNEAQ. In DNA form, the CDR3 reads TGTGCCGGCAGCCCAGTTTTGGGAGGGGGCAATGAGCAGTTCTTC. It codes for CAGSPVLGGGNEQFF. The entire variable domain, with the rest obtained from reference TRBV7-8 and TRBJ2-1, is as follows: GAGVSQSPRYKVAKRGQDVALRCDPISGHVSLFWYQQALGQGPEFLTYFQNEAQLDKSGLPSDRFFAERPEGSVSTLKIQRTQQEDSAVYLCAGSPVLGGGNEQFFGPGTRLTVL.

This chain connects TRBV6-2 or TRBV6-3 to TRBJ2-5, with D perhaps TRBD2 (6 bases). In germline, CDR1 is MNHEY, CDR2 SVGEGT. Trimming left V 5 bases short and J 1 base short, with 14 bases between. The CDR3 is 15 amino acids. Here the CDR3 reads CASSKIGTAQETQYF. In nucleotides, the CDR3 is TGTGCCAGCAGTAAGATCGGGACTGCCCAAGAGACCCAGTACTTC.

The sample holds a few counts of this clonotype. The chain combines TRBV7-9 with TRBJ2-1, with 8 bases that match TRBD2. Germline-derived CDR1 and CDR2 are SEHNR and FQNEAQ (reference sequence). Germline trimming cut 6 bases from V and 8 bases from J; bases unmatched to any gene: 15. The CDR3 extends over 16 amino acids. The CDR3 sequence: CASSSRTGTREDEQFF. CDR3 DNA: TGTGCCAGCAGTTCTCGGACCGGGACTAGGGAGGATGAGCAGTTCTTC.

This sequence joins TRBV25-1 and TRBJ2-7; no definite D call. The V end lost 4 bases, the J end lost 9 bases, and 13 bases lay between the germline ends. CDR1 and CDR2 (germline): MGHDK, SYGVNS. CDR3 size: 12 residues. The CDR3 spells CASSGSVGRQYF. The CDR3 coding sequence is TGTGCCAGCAGTGGGTCGGTTGGGCGGCAGTACTTC.

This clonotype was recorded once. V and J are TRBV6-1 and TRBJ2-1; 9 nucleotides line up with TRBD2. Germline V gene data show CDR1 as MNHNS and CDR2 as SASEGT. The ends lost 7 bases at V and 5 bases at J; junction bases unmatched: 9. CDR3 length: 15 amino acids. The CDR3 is CASTNSGSDHNEQFF. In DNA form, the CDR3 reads TGTGCCAGCACCAATAGCGGGAGCGACCACAATGAGCAGTTCTTC.

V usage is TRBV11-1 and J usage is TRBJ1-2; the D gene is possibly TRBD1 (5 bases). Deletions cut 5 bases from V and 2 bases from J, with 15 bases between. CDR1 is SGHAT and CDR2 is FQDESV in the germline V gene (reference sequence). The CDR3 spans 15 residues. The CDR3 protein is CASSPIPGVNYGYTF. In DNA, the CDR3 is TGTGCCAGCAGCCCGATCCCGGGGGTGAACTATGGCTACACCTTC.

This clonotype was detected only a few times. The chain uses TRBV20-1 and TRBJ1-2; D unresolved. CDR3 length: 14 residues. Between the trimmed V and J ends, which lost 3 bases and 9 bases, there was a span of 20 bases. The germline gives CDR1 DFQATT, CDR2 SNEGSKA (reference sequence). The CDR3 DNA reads TGCAGTGCTAGCGAGGGCGTAAACTTGGCGCGCTACACCTTC. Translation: CSASEGVNLARYTF.

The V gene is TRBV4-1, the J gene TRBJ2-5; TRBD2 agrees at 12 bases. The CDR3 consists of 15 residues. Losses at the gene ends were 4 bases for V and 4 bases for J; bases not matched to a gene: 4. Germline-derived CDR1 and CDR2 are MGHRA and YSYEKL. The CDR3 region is CASSRLAGARETQYF. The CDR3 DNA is TGCGCCAGCAGCCGACTAGCGGGAGCGAGAGAGACCCAGTACTTC.